This T cell receptor (beta chain) stems from a study of sequential checkpoint blockade in melanoma. Study information: First-line arms were nivolumab then ipilimumab, or the reverse, randomized 1:1. Both treatment sequences were followed by maintenance nivolumab.

Profiled with immunoSEQ multiplex PCR; TCRdb holds only in-frame clones, not every one. The repertoire holds approximately 23,000 clones, with 65% to 90% as singletons. Germline V CDR1 and CDR2: SGDLS, YYNGEE. J was trimmed by 4 bases and V by 5 bases; bases with no gene match: 9. This CDR3 spans 16 amino acids. Treatment specified: randomized to nivolumab then ipilimumab (arm A) or the reverse (arm B). No patient had prior DNA-damaging chemotherapy. PBMC sorting kept live CD3+CD8+ cells without CD19 or CD56. This TCR derives from a human donor with melanoma. The rearrangement joins TRBV9 to TRBJ2-7, with 13 positions matching TRBD2. The sample consisted of CD8+ T cells sorted from blood (inferred from file names), taken from a patient given nivolumab and ipilimumab in sequence. DNA of the CDR3: TGTGCCAGCAGTGCGGGACTAGCGGGGAGAACGTACGAGCAGTACTTC. It codes for CASSAGLAGRTYEQYF.